This is a list of T cell receptor beta chains from one sample in a study of Graves' ophthalmopathy and Graves' hyperthyroidism. One entry per CDR3 protein, called by TCRdb with MiXCR from the multiplex PCR reads. The repertoire includes about 1.1 million distinct CDR3 sequences, about 38% of them detected once, and 11% sits in the top ten. Source material: peripheral blood or thyroid tissue (not recorded which). Receptor source: an adult man with Graves' hyperthyroidism. CDR3s include the opening cysteine and the closing phenylalanine or tryptophan. Each record gives: J gene, V gene, clone size, D gene, CDR3 protein, CDR3 DNA. A D gene is named only where the DNA matches it firmly. Part of the rows lack a size; the others show once, few, many or a class for expanded clones.

TRBJ2-2,TRBV3-1,.,.,CASSLPGPRLFF,TGTGCCAGCAGCCTTCCGGGGCCTCGGCTGTTTTTT
TRBJ1-1,TRBV29-1,many,.,CSVAGGRTEAFF,TGCAGCGTTGCCGGGGGGCGGACTGAAGCTTTCTTT
TRBJ2-2,TRBV24-1,few,TRBD2,CATSEIHITTSGRTGELFF,TGTGCCACCAGTGAAATACACATCACGACTAGCGGGAGAACCGGGGAGCTGTTTTTT
TRBJ1-5,TRBV25-1,.,TRBD1,CASMQTGVGPRSQHF,TGTGCCAGCATGCAGACAGGGGTGGGCCCCCGGTCCCAGCATTTT
TRBJ1-2,TRBV7-9,many,.,CASSFQAGYTF,TGTGCCAGCAGCTTCCAAGCTGGCTACACCTTC
TRBJ1-5,TRBV5-6,many,.,CASSLGGATEGDQPQHF,TGTGCCAGCAGCTTGGGGGGGGCGACGGAGGGCGATCAGCCCCAGCATTTT
TRBJ1-3,TRBV7-8,many,TRBD1,CASSSTGTSGNTIYF,TGTGCCAGCAGCTCGACAGGGACGTCTGGAAACACCATATATTTT
TRBJ1-6,TRBV10-3,many,.,CAISETDNSPLHF,TGTGCCATCTCAGAAACGGATAATTCACCCCTCCACTTT
TRBJ2-7,TRBV6-5,.,.,CASSFINRRSSYEQYF,TGTGCCAGCAGTTTTATCAACAGACGGAGCTCCTACGAGCAGTACTTC
TRBJ1-6,TRBV15,.,.,CATDSPLHF,TGTGCCACCGATTCACCCCTCCACTTT
TRBJ1-2,TRBV5-1,few,.,CASSSSLGTNYGYTF,TGCGCCAGCAGCTCGTCGTTGGGGACTAACTATGGCTACACCTTC
TRBJ2-5,TRBV4-2,many,.,CASSQARAETQYF,TGTGCCAGCAGCCAAGCTAGAGCGGAGACCCAGTACTTC
TRBJ2-7,TRBV29-1,many,TRBD2,CSGSVAGGNEQYF,TGCAGCGGTTCGGTGGCGGGAGGTAACGAGCAGTACTTC
TRBJ1-5,TRBV5-1,many,.,CASRSGADNQPQHF,TGCGCCAGCCGATCCGGGGCCGACAATCAGCCCCAGCATTTT
TRBJ1-1,TRBV11-2,.,.,CASSTLRGPAFF,TGTGCCAGCAGCACCCTCAGGGGCCCAGCTTTCTTT
TRBJ1-2,TRBV7-2,.,TRBD1,CASSPPTGVYGYTF,TGTGCCAGCAGCCCCCCGACAGGGGTCTACGGCTACACCTTC
TRBJ1-5,TRBV20-1,.,TRBD1,CSARVAGGSNQPQHF,TGCAGTGCTAGAGTGGCAGGGGGGAGCAATCAGCCCCAGCATTTT
TRBJ2-7,TRBV12-3/TRBV12-4,.,.,CASRPGSGSYEQYF,TGTGCCAGCAGACCAGGGAGTGGATCCTACGAGCAGTACTTC
TRBJ1-2,TRBV29-1,.,.,CSVEERGTRNTF,TGCAGCGTTGAAGAGAGGGGGACTAGAAACACCTTC
TRBJ1-5,TRBV12-3/TRBV12-4,many,.,CASSRVAGDQPQHF,TGTGCCAGCAGTAGAGTGGCGGGGGATCAGCCCCAGCATTTT
TRBJ1-1,TRBV12-3/TRBV12-4,many,TRBD1,CATLGTGGAGTEAFF,TGTGCCACTTTGGGGACAGGGGGCGCTGGCACTGAAGCTTTCTTT
TRBJ2-7,TRBV19,.,.,CASSIRIIGTRPSYEQYF,TGTGCCAGTAGTATTCGGATCATCGGGACTCGGCCCTCCTACGAGCAGTACTTC
TRBJ1-5,TRBV7-2,many,TRBD1,CASSPRTGGSQPQHF,TGTGCCAGCAGCCCAAGGACAGGGGGCTCTCAGCCCCAGCATTTT
TRBJ1-6,TRBV28,.,.,CASSLTSGGNSPLHF,TGTGCCAGCAGTCTAACTTCGGGAGGTAATTCACCCCTCCACTTT
TRBJ1-5,TRBV6-6,many,.,CASSYLPSPDQPQHF,TGTGCCAGCAGTTATCTTCCTTCCCCCGATCAGCCCCAGCATTTT
TRBJ2-2,TRBV10-3,few,TRBD2,CASTQASGSTGELFF,TGTGCCAGCACCCAGGCTAGCGGAAGCACCGGGGAGCTGTTTTTT
TRBJ1-1,TRBV29-1,.,TRBD1,CSVERGRGLKNTEAFF,TGCAGCGTTGAGAGGGGTAGGGGGCTAAAGAACACTGAAGCTTTCTTT
TRBJ2-7,TRBV6-2/TRBV6-3,few,.,CASTSRGNEQYF,TGTGCCAGCACTTCTAGGGGGAACGAGCAGTACTTC
TRBJ2-6,TRBV10-3,many,.,CAISNRDSGANVLTF,TGTGCCATCAGTAACAGGGACTCTGGGGCCAACGTCCTGACTTTC
TRBJ1-6,TRBV6-5,.,TRBD1,CASSPGTAGRYSPLHF,TGTGCCAGCAGCCCTGGGACAGCAGGCCGGTATTCACCCCTCCACTTT
TRBJ1-6,TRBV5-1,few,.,CASSPGHYNSPLHF,TGTGCCAGCAGCCCGGGACATTATAATTCACCCCTCCACTTT
TRBJ2-5,TRBV2,.,TRBD2,CASIRLAGDETQYF,TGTGCCAGCATCCGACTAGCGGGAGATGAGACCCAGTACTTC
TRBJ1-5,TRBV12-3/TRBV12-4,many,.,CASSLGHHSNQPQHF,TGTGCCAGCAGTTTGGGGCACCATAGCAATCAGCCCCAGCATTTT
TRBJ1-1,TRBV7-2,many,TRBD1,CASSWASQGTFEAFF,TGTGCCAGCAGCTGGGCCTCACAGGGGACCTTTGAAGCTTTCTTT
TRBJ2-2,TRBV15,.,.,CATSSKPTATGELFF,TGTGCCACCAGCAGCAAACCTACAGCCACCGGGGAGCTGTTTTTT
TRBJ2-7,TRBV7-8,many,TRBD1,CASSLRGQGSEQYF,TGTGCCAGCAGCCTCCGCGGACAGGGCTCCGAGCAGTACTTC
TRBJ2-7,TRBV20-1,many,.,CSARDSRDPSYEQYF,TGCAGTGCTAGAGATAGCCGGGACCCTTCCTACGAGCAGTACTTC
TRBJ2-7,TRBV20-1,.,TRBD1,CSARDFGTGTYQYF,TGCAGTGCTAGAGATTTCGGGACAGGCACCTATCAGTACTTC
TRBJ1-1,TRBV7-6,many,.,CASSSMNTEAFF,TGTGCCAGCAGCTCTATGAACACTGAAGCTTTCTTT
TRBJ2-7,TRBV20-1,many,TRBD1,CSASSDRGRYEQYF,TGCAGTGCTAGTTCGGACAGGGGGCGTTACGAGCAGTACTTC
TRBJ2-7,TRBV29-1,.,.,CSVVRTGGVLSGEQYF,TGCAGCGTTGTGAGGACTGGAGGGGTCCTTTCTGGCGAGCAGTACTTC
TRBJ1-2,TRBV7-9,.,TRBD1,CASSNTGTDYGYTF,TGTGCCAGCAGCAACACAGGGACAGACTATGGCTACACCTTC
TRBJ1-2,TRBV12-3/TRBV12-4,few,.,CASSSGSRNYGYTF,TGTGCCAGCAGTTCAGGGAGTCGCAACTATGGCTACACCTTC
TRBJ2-7,TRBV24-1,.,TRBD1,CASSIGGRDRHYEQYF,TGTGCCAGTAGTATAGGGGGCCGGGACAGACACTACGAGCAGTACTTC
TRBJ2-2,TRBV24-1,.,.,CANGRGQNTGELFF,TGTGCCAACGGAAGGGGACAGAACACCGGGGAGCTGTTTTTT
TRBJ1-4,TRBV7-8,.,.,CASLPGFNEKLFF,TGTGCCAGCCTGCCAGGGTTTAATGAAAAACTGTTTTTT
TRBJ1-1,TRBV19,many,.,CASSMWNTEAFF,TGTGCCAGTAGTATGTGGAACACTGAAGCTTTCTTT
TRBJ1-4,TRBV7-2,many,.,CASSRTENEKLFF,TGTGCCAGCAGCCGAACAGAGAATGAAAAACTGTTTTTT
TRBJ1-5,TRBV5-1,.,.,CASSPLGPWAQPQHF,TGCGCCAGCAGCCCCCTCGGGCCCTGGGCACAGCCCCAGCATTTT
TRBJ1-6,TRBV27,.,.,CASSSSVLPLHF,TGTGCCAGCAGTTCATCCGTTCTTCCCCTCCACTTT
TRBJ2-7,TRBV12-3/TRBV12-4,few,.,CASGTESSYERYF,TGTGCCTCCGGGACCGAGAGCTCCTACGAGCGGTACTTC
TRBJ1-5,TRBV7-2,once,.,CASSLEGPGPGWPQHF,TGTGCCAGCAGCTTAGAGGGCCCGGGGCCTGGATGGCCCCAGCATTTT
TRBJ2-7,TRBV29-1,.,TRBD1,CSVVGDRHYEQYF,TGCAGCGTTGTCGGGGACAGACACTACGAGCAGTACTTC
TRBJ1-1,TRBV14,few,.,CASSLFWGEMNTEAFF,TGTGCCAGCAGTTTATTCTGGGGGGAAATGAACACTGAAGCTTTCTTT
TRBJ1-3,TRBV30,.,.,CAWMGRSSGNTIYF,TGTGCCTGGATGGGCCGGAGCTCTGGAAACACCATATATTTT
TRBJ2-2,TRBV29-1,many,.,CSVGGATGHSNTGELFF,TGCAGCGTTGGAGGAGCTACGGGACACTCGAACACCGGGGAGCTGTTTTTT
TRBJ1-1,TRBV19,many,.,CASIRQDLYNTEAFF,TGTGCCAGTATTAGACAGGATTTATACAACACTGAAGCTTTCTTT
TRBJ2-5,TRBV20-1,.,.,CSGERSRFQETQYF,TGCAGCGGAGAAAGGAGTAGGTTCCAAGAGACCCAGTACTTC
TRBJ2-7,TRBV12-3/TRBV12-4,many,TRBD2,CASSSRLADSYEQYF,TGTGCCAGCAGTTCCCGACTAGCAGACTCCTACGAGCAGTACTTC